A selection of T cell receptor beta chains follows, all from one sample in a study of shared clonotypes between healthy human individuals. The assay was immunoSEQ multiplex PCR, and TCRdb's table has in-frame clones only and misses some. Of roughly 330,000 clones detected, less than 85% appear once; the ten largest clones hold approximately 10%. Sample: memory CD4+ T cells sorted from blood. These receptors were collected from a man between 25 and 39 years old in good health. Each CDR3 is given with its conserved first and last residue. Each record gives: D gene, clone size, J gene, V gene, CDR3 DNA, CDR3 protein. A D gene is named only where the DNA matches it firmly. Only some rows state a clone size, as once, few, many or a class for expanded clones.

d_call: .; clone_size: .; j_call: TRBJ2-5; v_call: TRBV5-1; cdr3_nt: TGCGCCAGCAGCTTAGGACAGCCAAGGCCCCAGTACTTC; cdr3_aa: CASSLGQPRPQYF
d_call: TRBD1; clone_size: once; j_call: TRBJ2-7; v_call: TRBV11-2; cdr3_nt: TGTGCCAGCAGCCGACTCAGGGGGACCACAACCTACGAGCAGTACTTC; cdr3_aa: CASSRLRGTTTYEQYF
d_call: .; clone_size: .; j_call: TRBJ1-4; v_call: TRBV28; cdr3_nt: TGTGCCAGCAGTATCCGGGACGGCCGGTATAAACTGTTTTTT; cdr3_aa: CASSIRDGRYKLFF
d_call: .; clone_size: .; j_call: TRBJ1-3; v_call: TRBV27; cdr3_nt: TGTGCCAGCAGAAGGACAGCGATCTCTGGAAACACCATATATTTT; cdr3_aa: CASRRTAISGNTIYF
d_call: TRBD2; clone_size: .; j_call: TRBJ2-3; v_call: TRBV5-4; cdr3_nt: TGTGCCAGCAGCTTGGCTAGCGGGAGAGCAGATACGCAGTATTTT; cdr3_aa: CASSLASGRADTQYF
d_call: .; clone_size: .; j_call: TRBJ2-5; v_call: TRBV29-1; cdr3_nt: TGCAGCGTGGAGGAGGAGACCCAGTACTTC; cdr3_aa: CSVEEETQYF
d_call: .; clone_size: .; j_call: TRBJ2-7; v_call: TRBV11-2; cdr3_nt: TGTGCCAGCAGCTTAACCACCCCGGGGTACGAGCAGTACTTC; cdr3_aa: CASSLTTPGYEQYF
d_call: .; clone_size: once; j_call: TRBJ2-5; v_call: TRBV28; cdr3_nt: TGTGCCAGCAGTCCTGACAGCCAAGAGACCCAGTACTTC; cdr3_aa: CASSPDSQETQYF
d_call: .; clone_size: .; j_call: TRBJ1-2; v_call: TRBV10-2; cdr3_nt: TGCGCCAGCAGTGAGTCGCGGGGGCGAGACTATGGCTACACCTTC; cdr3_aa: CASSESRGRDYGYTF
d_call: .; clone_size: .; j_call: TRBJ2-3; v_call: TRBV5-6; cdr3_nt: TGTGCCAGCAGCCTTCCGGGTGGTGGTCGGGGTACGCAGTATTTT; cdr3_aa: CASSLPGGGRGTQYF
d_call: TRBD2; clone_size: .; j_call: TRBJ2-7; v_call: TRBV4-2; cdr3_nt: TGTGCCAGCAGCCAAGAACTAGCGGGGACCTACGAGCAGTACTTC; cdr3_aa: CASSQELAGTYEQYF
d_call: .; clone_size: .; j_call: TRBJ2-3; v_call: TRBV5-6; cdr3_nt: TGTGCCAGCACCGTTGGGGGGTATACGCAGTATTTT; cdr3_aa: CASTVGGYTQYF
d_call: .; clone_size: .; j_call: TRBJ2-3; v_call: TRBV5-4; cdr3_nt: TGTGCCAGCAGTTTGACAGATACGCAGTATTTT; cdr3_aa: CASSLTDTQYF
d_call: .; clone_size: .; j_call: TRBJ1-1; v_call: TRBV5-1; cdr3_nt: TGCGCCAGCAGCTCCCAAAACCAGAACACTGAAGCTTTCTTT; cdr3_aa: CASSSQNQNTEAFF
d_call: .; clone_size: .; j_call: TRBJ1-4; v_call: TRBV5-1; cdr3_nt: TGCGCCAGCAGCTTGGTACCAGGGGACGAAAAACTGTTTTTT; cdr3_aa: CASSLVPGDEKLFF
d_call: .; clone_size: .; j_call: TRBJ2-1; v_call: TRBV4-1; cdr3_nt: TGCGCCAGCAGCCATATAGGGCGGAACCTCTGGGATGAGCAGTTCTTC; cdr3_aa: CASSHIGRNLWDEQFF
d_call: TRBD1; clone_size: many; j_call: TRBJ2-7; v_call: TRBV7-9; cdr3_nt: TGTGCCAGCAGCTTAGACAGGGACAGGAACTACGAGCAGTACTTC; cdr3_aa: CASSLDRDRNYEQYF
d_call: .; clone_size: .; j_call: TRBJ2-5; v_call: TRBV11-1; cdr3_nt: TGTGCCAGCAGCTTATCGCCTCAAGAGACCCAGTACTTC; cdr3_aa: CASSLSPQETQYF
d_call: TRBD2; clone_size: .; j_call: TRBJ2-7; v_call: TRBV7-2; cdr3_nt: TGTGCCAGCAGCTTAACTCGGACTAGCTCCCCCTACGAGCAGTACTTC; cdr3_aa: CASSLTRTSSPYEQYF
d_call: TRBD2; clone_size: .; j_call: TRBJ2-7; v_call: TRBV9; cdr3_nt: TGTGCCAGCAGCGTAGATCCCAGCGGGAGGAACGAGCAGTACTTC; cdr3_aa: CASSVDPSGRNEQYF
d_call: .; clone_size: .; j_call: TRBJ2-3; v_call: TRBV5-1; cdr3_nt: TGCGCCAGCAGCTTTTCGGGAGGGGGCGATACGCAGTATTTT; cdr3_aa: CASSFSGGGDTQYF
d_call: .; clone_size: once; j_call: TRBJ2-6; v_call: TRBV5-1; cdr3_nt: TGCGCCAGCAGCTCGACCTCGCCTGGCTCTGGGGCCAACGTCCTGACTTTC; cdr3_aa: CASSSTSPGSGANVLTF
d_call: .; clone_size: once; j_call: TRBJ1-1; v_call: TRBV30; cdr3_nt: TGTGCCTGGGGACACCAGAACACTGAAGCTTTCTTT; cdr3_aa: CAWGHQNTEAFF
d_call: .; clone_size: few; j_call: TRBJ2-5; v_call: TRBV28; cdr3_nt: TGTGCCAGCAGTTTAGGAGACCGGGAGACCCAGTACTTC; cdr3_aa: CASSLGDRETQYF
d_call: TRBD1; clone_size: .; j_call: TRBJ2-2; v_call: TRBV5-4; cdr3_nt: TGTGCCAGCAGCCCCAGGGGGAAGGGTCGCACCGGGGAGCTGTTTTTT; cdr3_aa: CASSPRGKGRTGELFF
d_call: TRBD2; clone_size: .; j_call: TRBJ2-5; v_call: TRBV5-1; cdr3_nt: TGCGCCAGCAGCACGGGACTAGCGGGCACCCATAAGACCCAGTACTTC; cdr3_aa: CASSTGLAGTHKTQYF
d_call: .; clone_size: .; j_call: TRBJ2-3; v_call: TRBV7-6; cdr3_nt: TGTGCCAGCAGCTTAGAGCAGGACACAGATACGCAGTATTTT; cdr3_aa: CASSLEQDTDTQYF
d_call: TRBD2; clone_size: .; j_call: TRBJ2-5; v_call: TRBV19; cdr3_nt: TGTGCCAGTAGGACTAGCGGAGAAGAGACCCAGTACTTC; cdr3_aa: CASRTSGEETQYF
d_call: TRBD2; clone_size: .; j_call: TRBJ2-3; v_call: TRBV19; cdr3_nt: TGTGCCAGTGGATCTAGCGGGTTCACAGATACGCAGTATTTT; cdr3_aa: CASGSSGFTDTQYF
d_call: TRBD1; clone_size: few; j_call: TRBJ2-3; v_call: TRBV7-9; cdr3_nt: TGTGCCAGCAGCGCGGACAGGGTCACAGATACGCAGTATTTT; cdr3_aa: CASSADRVTDTQYF
d_call: TRBD1; clone_size: .; j_call: TRBJ1-1; v_call: TRBV2; cdr3_nt: TGTGCCAGCAGGGACAGGGGTGGCACTGAAGCTTTCTTT; cdr3_aa: CASRDRGGTEAFF
d_call: .; clone_size: many; j_call: TRBJ2-7; v_call: TRBV6-5; cdr3_nt: TGTGCCAGCAGTTCCCGAGGGGTTTCGGCGTCACGCGAGCAGTACTTC; cdr3_aa: CASSSRGVSASREQYF
d_call: .; clone_size: .; j_call: TRBJ2-5; v_call: TRBV5-6; cdr3_nt: TGTGCCAGCAGCTTTGATGAGGGGTTGGAGACCCAGTACTTC; cdr3_aa: CASSFDEGLETQYF
d_call: TRBD1; clone_size: .; j_call: TRBJ1-4; v_call: TRBV25-1; cdr3_nt: TGTGCCAGCAGTGCCAGGGGGTACGATGAAAAACTGTTTTTT; cdr3_aa: CASSARGYDEKLFF
d_call: .; clone_size: .; j_call: TRBJ2-7; v_call: TRBV11-3; cdr3_nt: TGTGCCAGCGGCAAGGCTCAGCTCTACGAGCAGTACTTC; cdr3_aa: CASGKAQLYEQYF
d_call: TRBD1; clone_size: .; j_call: TRBJ2-1; v_call: TRBV28; cdr3_nt: TGTGCCAGCAGAGCTCCAGACAGGGTTCTTCGCAATGAGCAGTTCTTC; cdr3_aa: CASRAPDRVLRNEQFF
d_call: .; clone_size: once; j_call: TRBJ1-2; v_call: TRBV29-1; cdr3_nt: TGCAGCGCAACAGACCTTGTGGGCTACACCTTC; cdr3_aa: CSATDLVGYTF
d_call: TRBD1; clone_size: .; j_call: TRBJ1-3; v_call: TRBV2; cdr3_nt: TGTGCCAGCAGCGGGACAGGGTCTGGAAACACCATATATTTT; cdr3_aa: CASSGTGSGNTIYF
d_call: .; clone_size: .; j_call: TRBJ1-4; v_call: TRBV10-3; cdr3_nt: TGTGCCATCAGGGCCACGGGGTCAGCTAATGAAAAACTGTTTTTT; cdr3_aa: CAIRATGSANEKLFF
d_call: TRBD2; clone_size: .; j_call: TRBJ2-1; v_call: TRBV15; cdr3_nt: TGTGCCACCGGGGGGACTACGTCAAATGAGCAGTTCTTC; cdr3_aa: CATGGTTSNEQFF
d_call: .; clone_size: .; j_call: TRBJ1-5; v_call: TRBV6-1; cdr3_nt: TGTGCCAGCATAGCCCGTCTCGATAGCAATCAGCCCCAGCATTTT; cdr3_aa: CASIARLDSNQPQHF
d_call: .; clone_size: .; j_call: TRBJ2-3; v_call: TRBV9; cdr3_nt: TGTGCCAGCAGGTCTCCCAGTGGTGGGACGCAGTATTTT; cdr3_aa: CASRSPSGGTQYF
d_call: TRBD1; clone_size: few; j_call: TRBJ2-7; v_call: TRBV2; cdr3_nt: TGTGCCAGCAGAGGGGACAGGGCACGAAAGATGATCTACGAGCAGTACTTC; cdr3_aa: CASRGDRARKMIYEQYF
d_call: .; clone_size: .; j_call: TRBJ2-2; v_call: TRBV6-5; cdr3_nt: TGTGCCAGCTCGAGGAGTCACACCGGGGAGCTGTTTTTT; cdr3_aa: CASSRSHTGELFF
d_call: .; clone_size: once; j_call: TRBJ1-4; v_call: TRBV14; cdr3_nt: TGTGCCAGCAGCCAAGATTCTTTTAGGGAAAAACTGTTTTTT; cdr3_aa: CASSQDSFREKLFF